This is a list of T cell receptor beta chains from one sample in a study of blood T cell repertoires in COVID-19. This table comes from immunoSEQ multiplex PCR, and its TCRdb copy is limited to in-frame clones, with some not included. The sample consists of 200,000 to 300,000 clones, 75% to 90% of them appearing once. Sequencing was done on a sample of peripheral blood. The receptors shown here come from a man aged 55 to 69 who had recovered from COVID-19. The CDR3 runs from the conserved cysteine through the conserved F or W. The D gene is left open where the match is weak. Size is stated for part of the rows, as once, few or many counts, or as a class when the clone is expanded.

j_gene: TRBJ2-1; v_gene: TRBV18; abundance: .; d_gene: TRBD1; CDR3aa: CASSQTENRGNEQFF; CDR3nt: TGTGCCAGCTCACAGACCGAGAACAGGGGTAATGAGCAGTTCTTC
j_gene: TRBJ1-1; v_gene: TRBV9; abundance: .; d_gene: .; CDR3aa: CASSGRVGNTEAFF; CDR3nt: TGTGCCAGCAGCGGCAGGGTCGGGAACACTGAAGCTTTCTTT
j_gene: TRBJ1-5; v_gene: TRBV6-5; abundance: .; d_gene: TRBD1; CDR3aa: CASSYRTGGNQPQHF; CDR3nt: TGTGCCAGCAGTTACCGGACAGGGGGCAATCAGCCCCAGCATTTT
j_gene: TRBJ2-2; v_gene: TRBV2; abundance: .; d_gene: .; CDR3aa: CASSDFPGTGELFF; CDR3nt: TGTGCCAGCAGTGACTTCCCAGGGACCGGGGAGCTGTTTTTT
j_gene: TRBJ2-5; v_gene: TRBV19; abundance: .; d_gene: .; CDR3aa: CASSIGPAGYQETQYF; CDR3nt: TGTGCCAGTAGTATAGGCCCAGCGGGTTACCAAGAGACCCAGTACTTC
j_gene: TRBJ2-5; v_gene: TRBV4-2; abundance: .; d_gene: TRBD1; CDR3aa: CASSPSRGPQETQYF; CDR3nt: TGTGCCAGCAGCCCAAGCAGGGGGCCCCAAGAGACCCAGTACTTC
j_gene: TRBJ2-1; v_gene: TRBV27; abundance: .; d_gene: .; CDR3aa: CASRTWQGGNNEQFF; CDR3nt: TGTGCCAGCAGGACCTGGCAGGGGGGTAACAATGAGCAGTTCTTC
j_gene: TRBJ1-5; v_gene: TRBV3-1/TRBV3-2; abundance: .; d_gene: TRBD1; CDR3aa: CASSQGTGSNQPQHF; CDR3nt: TGTGCCAGCAGCCAAGGGACAGGGAGCAATCAGCCCCAGCATTTT
j_gene: TRBJ1-6; v_gene: TRBV29-1; abundance: .; d_gene: TRBD1; CDR3aa: CSVRDRSNSPLHF; CDR3nt: TGCAGCGTCCGGGACAGATCCAATTCACCCCTCCACTTT
j_gene: TRBJ2-3; v_gene: TRBV5-8; abundance: .; d_gene: TRBD1; CDR3aa: CASRGQGAADTQYF; CDR3nt: TGTGCCTCCCGGGGACAGGGGGCTGCCGATACGCAGTATTTT
j_gene: TRBJ1-2; v_gene: TRBV6-5; abundance: .; d_gene: .; CDR3aa: CASRGTLPRGYGYTF; CDR3nt: TGTGCCAGCCGGGGGACCCTACCTCGCGGCTATGGCTACACCTTC
j_gene: TRBJ1-2; v_gene: TRBV18; abundance: .; d_gene: .; CDR3aa: CASSRQAEGYTF; CDR3nt: TGTGCCAGCTCGCGACAGGCCGAGGGCTACACCTTC
j_gene: TRBJ1-1; v_gene: TRBV15; abundance: .; d_gene: .; CDR3aa: CATSRVSMNTEAFF; CDR3nt: TGTGCCACCAGCAGAGTTTCTATGAACACTGAAGCTTTCTTT
j_gene: TRBJ1-5; v_gene: TRBV30; abundance: .; d_gene: .; CDR3aa: CAWSEVEYQPQHF; CDR3nt: TGTGCCTGGAGTGAGGTGGAGTACCAGCCCCAGCATTTT
j_gene: TRBJ1-1; v_gene: TRBV9; abundance: .; d_gene: .; CDR3aa: CASSVGATTNTEAFF; CDR3nt: TGTGCCAGCAGCGTAGGTGCCACAACGAACACTGAAGCTTTCTTT
j_gene: TRBJ1-2; v_gene: TRBV2; abundance: .; d_gene: TRBD1; CDR3aa: CASSGGDRAYGYTF; CDR3nt: TGTGCCAGCAGTGGGGGGGACAGAGCTTATGGCTACACCTTC
j_gene: TRBJ1-1; v_gene: TRBV10-1; abundance: .; d_gene: .; CDR3aa: CASSKNRDGDTEAFF; CDR3nt: TGCGCCAGCAGCAAAAACAGGGACGGAGACACTGAAGCTTTCTTT
j_gene: TRBJ2-1; v_gene: TRBV3-1/TRBV3-2; abundance: .; d_gene: .; CDR3aa: CASSHRDFYNEQFF; CDR3nt: TGTGCCAGCAGCCACCGGGACTTTTACAATGAGCAGTTCTTC
j_gene: TRBJ1-1; v_gene: TRBV12-3/TRBV12-4; abundance: .; d_gene: TRBD1; CDR3aa: CASSSQGTEAFF; CDR3nt: TGTGCCAGCAGTTCACAGGGGACTGAAGCTTTCTTT
j_gene: TRBJ2-7; v_gene: TRBV7-8; abundance: few; d_gene: TRBD2; CDR3aa: CASSLDPSGVKEEQYF; CDR3nt: TGTGCCAGCAGCTTAGATCCTAGCGGGGTCAAAGAAGAGCAGTACTTC
j_gene: TRBJ1-3; v_gene: TRBV28; abundance: .; d_gene: .; CDR3aa: CASGLNARGNTIYF; CDR3nt: TGTGCCAGCGGGCTCAACGCACGAGGAAACACCATATATTTT
j_gene: TRBJ2-2; v_gene: TRBV6-4; abundance: once; d_gene: TRBD1; CDR3aa: CASSDHWTGGTGELFF; CDR3nt: TGTGCCAGCAGTGACCATTGGACAGGGGGGACCGGGGAGCTGTTTTTT
j_gene: TRBJ1-2; v_gene: TRBV24-1; abundance: .; d_gene: .; CDR3aa: CATSQGLNNYGYTF; CDR3nt: TGTGCCACCTCACAGGGCCTAAATAACTATGGCTACACCTTC
j_gene: TRBJ2-7; v_gene: TRBV12-3/TRBV12-4; abundance: .; d_gene: TRBD2; CDR3aa: CASRGTSYEQYF; CDR3nt: TGTGCCAGCAGAGGGACTAGCTACGAGCAGTACTTC
j_gene: TRBJ2-7; v_gene: TRBV9; abundance: .; d_gene: .; CDR3aa: CASSREAEGYEQYF; CDR3nt: TGTGCCAGCAGCCGAGAAGCGGAGGGCTACGAGCAGTACTTC
j_gene: TRBJ2-7; v_gene: TRBV2; abundance: .; d_gene: .; CDR3aa: CASSDRIFSYEQYF; CDR3nt: TGTGCCAGCAGTGACAGGATTTTCTCCTACGAGCAGTACTTC
j_gene: TRBJ1-4; v_gene: TRBV7-9; abundance: few; d_gene: .; CDR3aa: CASSSLRQAENEKLFF; CDR3nt: TGTGCCAGCAGCTCCCTTCGACAGGCCGAAAATGAAAAACTGTTTTTT
j_gene: TRBJ2-1; v_gene: TRBV5-1; abundance: .; d_gene: TRBD2; CDR3aa: CASSLNGRVSSYNEQFF; CDR3nt: TGCGCCAGCAGCTTGAACGGGAGGGTAAGCTCCTACAATGAGCAGTTCTTC
j_gene: TRBJ2-1; v_gene: TRBV2; abundance: .; d_gene: TRBD2; CDR3aa: CASSEAPRAGGMNEQFF; CDR3nt: TGTGCCAGCAGTGAAGCCCCCCGGGCGGGGGGGATGAATGAGCAGTTCTTC
j_gene: TRBJ1-4; v_gene: TRBV28; abundance: .; d_gene: .; CDR3aa: CASRSGNTNEKLFF; CDR3nt: TGTGCCAGCCGCTCAGGGAATACCAATGAAAAACTGTTTTTT
j_gene: TRBJ1-2; v_gene: TRBV10-3; abundance: .; d_gene: .; CDR3aa: CAISEEREWEGYTF; CDR3nt: TGTGCCATCAGTGAGGAAAGGGAGTGGGAAGGCTACACCTTC
j_gene: TRBJ2-7; v_gene: TRBV5-1; abundance: .; d_gene: .; CDR3aa: CASSKITGTAGYEQYF; CDR3nt: TGCGCCAGCAGTAAAATTACAGGCACCGCTGGCTACGAGCAGTACTTC
j_gene: TRBJ2-1; v_gene: TRBV16; abundance: .; d_gene: TRBD2; CDR3aa: CASSSTSGGNYNEQFF; CDR3nt: TGTGCCAGCAGCTCCACTAGCGGGGGGAACTACAATGAGCAGTTCTTC
j_gene: TRBJ2-1; v_gene: TRBV18; abundance: .; d_gene: TRBD2; CDR3aa: CASSPQWGGNEQFF; CDR3nt: TGTGCCAGCTCACCGCAGTGGGGGGGCAATGAGCAGTTCTTC
j_gene: TRBJ1-5; v_gene: TRBV6-6; abundance: .; d_gene: .; CDR3aa: CASSYSIRGSNQPQHF; CDR3nt: TGTGCCAGCAGTTACTCGATTCGGGGTTCCAATCAGCCCCAGCATTTT
j_gene: TRBJ2-2; v_gene: TRBV25-1; abundance: .; d_gene: TRBD2; CDR3aa: CASSDTSEAGRVAGELFF; CDR3nt: TGTGCCAGCAGTGATACCTCGGAGGCAGGGAGGGTTGCCGGGGAGCTGTTTTTT
j_gene: TRBJ2-7; v_gene: TRBV21-1; abundance: once; d_gene: .; CDR3aa: CASSKGGQGGTYEQYF; CDR3nt: TGTGCCAGCAGCAAAGGTGGACAGGGGGGTACCTACGAGCAGTACTTC
j_gene: TRBJ2-7; v_gene: TRBV5-4; abundance: once; d_gene: .; CDR3aa: CASSSAGRPLYEQYF; CDR3nt: TGTGCCAGCAGCTCCGCCGGGAGACCCCTTTACGAGCAGTACTTC
j_gene: TRBJ2-7; v_gene: TRBV7-6; abundance: .; d_gene: TRBD1; CDR3aa: CASSPGTGGYYEQYF; CDR3nt: TGTGCCAGCAGCCCCGGGACAGGGGGGTACTACGAGCAGTACTTC
j_gene: TRBJ2-5; v_gene: TRBV11-2; abundance: .; d_gene: .; CDR3aa: CASSFLARAQETQYF; CDR3nt: TGTGCCAGCAGCTTTCTGGCCAGGGCGCAAGAGACCCAGTACTTC
j_gene: TRBJ2-7; v_gene: TRBV27; abundance: .; d_gene: .; CDR3aa: CASSLVRGSYEQYF; CDR3nt: TGTGCCAGCAGTTTAGTTCGGGGTTCCTACGAGCAGTACTTC
j_gene: TRBJ2-3; v_gene: TRBV14; abundance: .; d_gene: .; CDR3aa: CASSQFTGDTQYF; CDR3nt: TGTGCCAGCAGCCAGTTTACGGGGGATACGCAGTATTTT
j_gene: TRBJ2-3; v_gene: TRBV20-1; abundance: .; d_gene: .; CDR3aa: CSASRLIADTQYF; CDR3nt: TGCAGTGCTAGTCGCCTAATCGCAGATACGCAGTATTTT
j_gene: TRBJ1-5; v_gene: TRBV28; abundance: .; d_gene: .; CDR3aa: CASSPTGIYNQPQHF; CDR3nt: TGTGCCAGCAGTCCGACAGGAATCTACAATCAGCCCCAGCATTTT
j_gene: TRBJ1-1; v_gene: TRBV7-9; abundance: .; d_gene: .; CDR3aa: CASSLLDTMNTEAFF; CDR3nt: TGTGCCAGCAGCTTATTGGACACAATGAACACTGAAGCTTTCTTT
j_gene: TRBJ1-1; v_gene: TRBV12-3/TRBV12-4; abundance: few; d_gene: TRBD1; CDR3aa: CASSLGTGGAFF; CDR3nt: TGTGCCAGCAGTTTAGGGACAGGGGGGGCTTTCTTT
j_gene: TRBJ1-2; v_gene: TRBV10-3; abundance: once; d_gene: .; CDR3aa: CAISESTAAAYGYTF; CDR3nt: TGTGCCATCAGTGAGTCGACGGCGGCAGCATATGGCTACACCTTC
j_gene: TRBJ1-1; v_gene: TRBV20-1; abundance: .; d_gene: .; CDR3aa: CSASAGTEAFF; CDR3nt: TGCAGTGCTAGCGCAGGGACTGAAGCTTTCTTT
j_gene: TRBJ2-7; v_gene: TRBV5-5; abundance: .; d_gene: .; CDR3aa: CASSLSAGYEQYF; CDR3nt: TGTGCCAGCAGCTTGTCGGCCGGGTACGAGCAGTACTTC
j_gene: TRBJ2-2; v_gene: TRBV10-3; abundance: .; d_gene: TRBD2; CDR3aa: CAITGGGGLAGELFF; CDR3nt: TGTGCCATCACCGGAGGCGGGGGGCTGGCCGGGGAGCTGTTTTTT
j_gene: TRBJ1-1; v_gene: TRBV5-6; abundance: .; d_gene: TRBD1; CDR3aa: CASSRREAGGTEAFF; CDR3nt: TGTGCCAGCAGCCGACGAGAGGCAGGGGGGACTGAAGCTTTCTTT
j_gene: TRBJ1-2; v_gene: TRBV6-5; abundance: .; d_gene: .; CDR3aa: CASSLGPGYTF; CDR3nt: TGTGCCAGCAGTCTAGGCCCTGGCTACACCTTC
j_gene: TRBJ2-7; v_gene: TRBV11-2; abundance: .; d_gene: .; CDR3aa: CASSHWSSPYEQYF; CDR3nt: TGTGCCAGCAGCCACTGGAGCTCACCCTACGAGCAGTACTTC
j_gene: TRBJ1-6; v_gene: TRBV7-9; abundance: few; d_gene: .; CDR3aa: CASSLFQRERRPPLHF; CDR3nt: TGTGCCAGCAGCTTATTCCAGCGGGAGCGGAGGCCACCCCTCCACTTT
j_gene: TRBJ1-6; v_gene: TRBV6-5; abundance: .; d_gene: .; CDR3aa: CASSYSSGGAYSPLHF; CDR3nt: TGTGCCAGCAGTTACTCCAGCGGGGGGGCGTATTCACCCCTCCACTTT
j_gene: TRBJ1-5; v_gene: TRBV19; abundance: .; d_gene: TRBD1; CDR3aa: CASRGQGRQPQHF; CDR3nt: TGTGCCAGTAGGGGACAGGGGAGGCAGCCCCAGCATTTT
j_gene: TRBJ2-5; v_gene: TRBV27; abundance: .; d_gene: TRBD1; CDR3aa: CASSKDRIQETQYF; CDR3nt: TGTGCCAGCAGTAAGGACAGGATCCAAGAGACCCAGTACTTC
j_gene: TRBJ1-5; v_gene: TRBV27; abundance: .; d_gene: TRBD1; CDR3aa: CASSPDRVSNQPQHF; CDR3nt: TGTGCCAGCAGTCCCGACAGGGTCAGCAATCAGCCCCAGCATTTT
j_gene: TRBJ1-1; v_gene: TRBV7-2; abundance: .; d_gene: TRBD1; CDR3aa: CASSSPGQVGTEAFF; CDR3nt: TGTGCCAGCAGTTCCCCGGGACAGGTGGGCACTGAAGCTTTCTTT
j_gene: TRBJ2-1; v_gene: TRBV24-1; abundance: .; d_gene: TRBD1; CDR3aa: CATSGWTGGHNEQFF; CDR3nt: TGTGCCACCAGTGGTTGGACAGGGGGCCACAATGAGCAGTTCTTC